The 21 T cell receptor beta chains reported below all come from one sample, sequenced in a study of cytotoxic CD8 clonotypes in ibrutinib-treated CLL. Profiling relied on immunoSEQ multiplex PCR, and the TCRdb table lists in-frame clones only, not all of them. The data show approximately 280,000 clones, with around 69% seen just once and roughly 5.7% held by the top ten. The sample here was PBMCs, taken at disease progression, from a patient treated with ibrutinib. The source of these receptors is a human donor with chronic lymphocytic leukemia.

This rearrangement joins TRBV13 to TRBJ2-1; 14 nucleotides line up with TRBD2. From germline, CDR1 is PRHDT and CDR2 FYEKMQ (reference sequence). This CDR3 is 15 amino acids long. V lost 5 bases to trimming and J lost 9 bases; unmatched junction nucleotides: 6. CDR3 nucleotide sequence: TGTGCCAGCAGCGCCATGGGACTAGCGGGAGTTGAGCAGTTCTTC. Protein product: CASSAMGLAGVEQFF.

The rearrangement links TRBV4-1 to TRBJ2-5, with a possible D match to TRBD2 (6 bases). V dropped 3 bases and J dropped 1 base, with 12 bases sitting between them. Germline values: CDR1 MGHRA, CDR2 YSYEKL. There are 15 residues in the CDR3. The CDR3 here is CASSQRREPQETQYF. In DNA, the CDR3 is TGCGCCAGCAGCCAGAGGCGGGAACCCCAAGAGACCCAGTACTTC.

The gene calls are TRBV6-4 and TRBJ2-2; TRBD2 agrees at 11 bases. The ends lost 4 bases at V and 6 bases at J; junction bases unmatched: 7. The CDR3 consists of 16 residues. In germline, CDR1 is MRHNA, CDR2 SNTAGT. The CDR3 coding sequence is TGTGCCAGCAGTGGCAAGACTAGCGGGGTAGCCGGGGAGCTGTTTTTT. Its protein product is CASSGKTSGVAGELFF.

The chain has TRBV5-6 and TRBJ1-2; 8 bases map to TRBD1. J gave up 6 bases and V 0 bases, and 4 bases lay outside the gene matches. The germline V gene has CDR1 SGHDT and CDR2 YYEEEE. This CDR3 contains 14 residues. CDR3 DNA: TGTGCCAGCAGCTTGGTGCAGGGGGCCGATGGCTACACCTTC. This codes for CASSLVQGADGYTF.

The gene calls are TRBV5-1 and TRBJ2-5; TRBD2 agrees at 10 bases. With 1 base clipped from V and 1 base from J, the junction kept 4 bases outside the gene matches. Germline lookup yields CDR1 SGHRS and CDR2 YFSETQ. The CDR3 consists of 16 residues. The CDR3 reads CASSLQLAGPQETQYF. CDR3 DNA sequence: TGCGCCAGCAGCTTGCAACTAGCGGGACCCCAAGAGACCCAGTACTTC.

The chain uses TRBV2 and TRBJ2-7; the match to TRBD1 covers 10 bases. CDR3 length equals 14 residues. Germline V gene data show CDR1 as SNHLY and CDR2 as FYNNEI. J was trimmed by 3 bases and V by 6 bases; bases with no gene match: 5. In DNA form, the CDR3 reads TGTGCCAGCAGAGGACAGGGGGGAGGCTACGAGCAGTACTTC. As protein: CASRGQGGGYEQYF.

This chain links TRBV11-2 with TRBJ2-1; 9 positions match TRBD2. This CDR3 contains 15 residues. Germline V gene data show CDR1 as SGHAT and CDR2 as FQNNGV. Unmatched junction bases numbered 9, after V lost 6 bases and J lost 6 bases. For the CDR3, the DNA is TGTGCCAGCAGAGCCCTAGCGGGGACTCGCAATGAGCAGTTCTTC. This gives the protein CASRALAGTRNEQFF.

The chain links TRBV6-1 to TRBJ2-7, with 8 bases fitting TRBD1. CDR1 is MNHNS and CDR2 is SASEGT in the germline V gene. V lost 2 bases and J lost 2; bases outside the gene matches: 5. The CDR3 spans 15 residues. The CDR3 DNA reads as TGTGCCAGCAGTGAATTCGGGACAGGCCCCTACGAGCAGTACTTC. Translation: CASSEFGTGPYEQYF.

This clone showed up just once. The CDR3 loop is CASSESGSQETQYF. CDR3 coding DNA: TGTGCCAGCAGTGAATCTGGCAGCCAAGAGACCCAGTACTTC. This chain connects TRBV2 to TRBJ2-5, with D hard to call. V lost 2 bases to trimming and J lost 1 base, with 8 bases between them. The V gene's germline CDR1 is SNHLY and CDR2 FYNNEI. The CDR3 consists of 14 residues.

This clone was seen once. The gene calls are TRBV7-9 and TRBJ1-4; D is possibly TRBD1 (5 bases). Germline loops: CDR1 SEHNR, CDR2 FQNEAQ (reference sequence). V was trimmed by 5 bases and J by 4 bases, leaving 14 bases between them. The CDR3 is 15 residues long. CDR3 residues: CASSPPGRNNEKLFF. The CDR3 DNA is TGTGCCAGCAGCCCACCGGGACGGAATAATGAAAAACTGTTTTTT.

The table lists this clone with a few counts. V usage is TRBV10-3 and J usage is TRBJ2-1; no reliable D call. V lost 6 bases, J lost 3 bases, and 15 bases lay in between. Germline V gene data show CDR1 as ENHRY and CDR2 as SYGVKD. The CDR3 extends over 15 amino acids. Written as DNA, the CDR3 is TGTGCCATCAGCCCAGGAGCGTCGAGCTACAATGAGCAGTTCTTC. Its translation: CAISPGASSYNEQFF.

This chain connects TRBV6-5 to TRBJ2-7, with TRBD2 matching 10 bases. The CDR3 spans 15 residues. The V gene's germline CDR1 is MNHEY and CDR2 SVGAGI. J lost 5 bases, V lost 6 bases, and 10 bases had no gene match. In DNA, the CDR3 is TGTGCCAGCAGCCCCTTAGCGGGAGGTAACGACGAGCAGTACTTC. It translates to CASSPLAGGNDEQYF.

The chain joins TRBV7-6 to TRBJ2-1; no definite D call. The V gene's germline CDR1 is SGHVS and CDR2 FNYEAQ. The CDR3 sequence is 15 residues long. V lost 1 base and J lost 5, with 12 bases in between. This CDR3 is CASSLDPTLDNEQFF. DNA of the CDR3: TGTGCCAGCAGCTTAGACCCTACTTTGGACAATGAGCAGTTCTTC.

The CDR3 is CASSQQGGEQFF. CDR3 coding DNA: TGCGCCAGCAGCCAACAGGGAGGTGAGCAGTTCTTC. The chain employs TRBV4-1 and TRBJ2-1, with a possible D match to TRBD2 (6 bases). Germline V lookup: CDR1 MGHRA, CDR2 YSYEKL. V was clipped by 2 bases and J by 9 bases, with 8 bases between them. The CDR3 runs 12 residues.

The chain carries TRBV29-1 and TRBJ2-7, with 7 bases identical to TRBD1. V shed 5 bases and J 3 bases; nucleotides not matched to a gene: 10. Germline V gene lookup returns CDR1 SQVTM and CDR2 ANQGSEA. The CDR3 has 14 amino acids. CDR3 protein: CSVQDGQEHYEQYF. CDR3 coding DNA: TGCAGCGTTCAGGATGGACAGGAGCACTACGAGCAGTACTTC.

The rearrangement links TRBV7-3 to TRBJ2-5; the D gene is possibly TRBD1 (5 bases). This CDR3 spans 15 amino acids. Trimming took off 0 bases at V and 4 bases at J, with 12 bases between the two ends. Germline CDR1 and CDR2: SGHTA and FQGTGA. DNA for the CDR3: TGTGCCAGCAGCTTAACGAAGTGGGGCGGAGAGACCCAGTACTTC. This sequence encodes CASSLTKWGGETQYF. Looking up the rest from reference TRBV7-3 and TRBJ2-5 gives the full variable domain: GAGVSQTPSNKVTEKGKYVELRCDPISGHTALYWYRQSLGQGPEFLIYFQGTGAADDSGLPNDRFFAVRPEGSVSTLKIQRTERGDSAVYLCASSLTKWGGETQYFGPGTRLLVL.

The rearrangement joins TRBV6-6 to TRBJ2-3, with D unclear. CDR3 length: 15 amino acids. Trimming left V 7 bases short and J 1 base short, with 15 bases between. Germline V lookup: CDR1 MNHNY, CDR2 SVGAGI (reference sequence). The CDR3 coding sequence is TGTGCCAGCACGATATGGTCCCCGGGCACAGATACGCAGTATTTT. Protein: CASTIWSPGTDTQYF.

The sample holds one count of this clone. This rearrangement joins TRBV5-1 to TRBJ1-2; 7 positions match TRBD1. This CDR3 has 15 residues. The V and J ends lost 0 bases and 2 bases, in that order; junction bases with no gene match: 4. CDR1 and CDR2 (germline): SGHRS, YFSETQ. This CDR3 is CASSLGPGQNYGYTF. The CDR3 coding sequence is TGCGCCAGCAGCTTGGGACCGGGACAGAACTATGGCTACACCTTC.

There are a few counts of this clone. V usage is TRBV10-3 and J usage is TRBJ1-5; a possible D gene is TRBD1 (5 bases). The V gene's germline CDR1 is ENHRY and CDR2 SYGVKD. Trimming removed 0 bases from V and 2 bases from J, with 14 bases in between. The CDR3 runs 17 residues. The CDR3 bases are TGTGCCATCAGTGAGTCAATTGGGGGGGGAGGCAATCAGCCCCAGCATTTT. Translating it yields CAISESIGGGGNQPQHF.

The chain combines TRBV11-3 with TRBJ2-2; D may correspond to TRBD1 or TRBD2 (5 bases each). This CDR3 contains 14 residues. Trimming pared 3 bases from V and 4 bases from J, leaving 9 bases between. Germline V lookup: CDR1 SGHNT, CDR2 YENEEA. This chain's CDR3 is CASSLAGSTGELFF. In DNA form, the CDR3 reads TGTGCCAGCAGCTTGGCAGGGAGCACCGGGGAGCTGTTTTTT. Full variable domain (missing parts from reference TRBV11-3 and TRBJ2-2): EAGVVQSPRYKIIEKKQPVAFWCNPISGHNTLYWYLQNLGQGPELLIRYENEEAVDDSQLPKDRFSAERLKGVDSTLKIQPAELGDSAVYLCASSLAGSTGELFFGEGSRLTVL.

This clone was found a few times. The CDR3 coding sequence is TGCGCCAGCAGCCAATCTCCCGGACTAGCGGGGTTCCAAGAGACCCAGTACTTC. It is translated as CASSQSPGLAGFQETQYF. The chain couples TRBV5-1 to TRBJ2-5, with 12 nucleotides matching TRBD2. After removal of 4 bases from V and 1 base from J, the junction contained 11 bases not matched to a gene. The germline gives CDR1 SGHRS, CDR2 YFSETQ. The CDR3 is 18 residues long.